This T cell receptor (beta chain) was identified in a study of blood T cell repertoires in COVID-19. The protocol was immunoSEQ multiplex PCR, while the TCRdb copy is restricted to in-frame clones and leaves out a portion. The profile covers fewer than 450,000 clones, with roughly 91% appearing a single time and 1.2% taken by the ten largest. The ends lost 8 bases at V and 4 bases at J; junction bases unmatched: 3. CDR1 is LNHDA, CDR2 SQIVND, per germline (reference sequence). There are 12 residues in the CDR3. This clone was counted between two and nine times. Participants' reported clinical history set cohort assignment.

This clonotype was sampled from a woman between 18 and 29 years old who had recovered from COVID-19. The sequencing sample was made of PBMCs or T cells enriched from blood (not recorded which). V is TRBV19 and J is TRBJ1-2; 8 bases map to TRBD1. CDR3 sequence reads: CASSDRAYGYTF. CDR3 DNA: TGTGCCAGTTCGGACAGGGCCTATGGCTACACCTTC. The full variable domain, its missing parts supplied by reference TRBV19 and TRBJ1-2, is DGGITQSPKYLFRKEGQNVTLSCEQNLNHDAMYWYRQDPGQGLRLIYYSQIVNDFQKGDIAEGYSVSREKKESFPLTVTSAQKNPTAFYLCASSDRAYGYTFGSGTRLTVV.